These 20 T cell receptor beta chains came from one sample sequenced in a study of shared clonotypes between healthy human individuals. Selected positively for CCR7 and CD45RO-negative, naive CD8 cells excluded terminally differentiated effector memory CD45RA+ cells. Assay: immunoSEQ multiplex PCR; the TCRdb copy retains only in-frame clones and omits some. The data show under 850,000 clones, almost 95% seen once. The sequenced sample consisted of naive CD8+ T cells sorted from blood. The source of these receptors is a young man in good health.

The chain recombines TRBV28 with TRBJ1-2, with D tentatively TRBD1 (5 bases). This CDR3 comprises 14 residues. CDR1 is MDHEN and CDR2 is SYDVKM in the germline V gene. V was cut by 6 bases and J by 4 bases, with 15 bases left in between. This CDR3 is CASSRPGTAYGYTF. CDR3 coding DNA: TGTGCCAGCAGCCGACCCGGGACGGCCTATGGCTACACCTTC.

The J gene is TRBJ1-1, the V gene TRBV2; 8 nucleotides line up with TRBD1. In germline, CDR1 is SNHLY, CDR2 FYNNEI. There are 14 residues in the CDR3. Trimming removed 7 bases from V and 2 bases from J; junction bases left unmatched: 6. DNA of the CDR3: TGTGCCAGCACTCCCGGACAGGGAAACACTGAAGCTTTCTTT. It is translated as CASTPGQGNTEAFF.

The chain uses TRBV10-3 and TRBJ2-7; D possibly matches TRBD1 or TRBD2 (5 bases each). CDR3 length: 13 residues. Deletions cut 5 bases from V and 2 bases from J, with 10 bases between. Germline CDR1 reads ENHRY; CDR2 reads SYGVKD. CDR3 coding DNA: TGTGCCATCAGTCCCGGGACCCCCTACGAGCAGTACTTC. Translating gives CAISPGTPYEQYF.

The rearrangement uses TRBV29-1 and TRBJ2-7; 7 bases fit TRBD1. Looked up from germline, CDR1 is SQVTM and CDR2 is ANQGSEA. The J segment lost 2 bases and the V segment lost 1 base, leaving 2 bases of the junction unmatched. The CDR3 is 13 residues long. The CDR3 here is CSVEVGTAYEQYF. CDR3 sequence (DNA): TGCAGCGTTGAAGTCGGGACAGCCTACGAGCAGTACTTC.

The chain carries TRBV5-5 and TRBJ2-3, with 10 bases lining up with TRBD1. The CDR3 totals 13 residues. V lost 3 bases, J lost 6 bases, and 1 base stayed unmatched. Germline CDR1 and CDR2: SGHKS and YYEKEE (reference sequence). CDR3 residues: CASSWDRGDTQYF. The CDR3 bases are TGTGCCAGCAGCTGGGACAGGGGCGATACGCAGTATTTT.

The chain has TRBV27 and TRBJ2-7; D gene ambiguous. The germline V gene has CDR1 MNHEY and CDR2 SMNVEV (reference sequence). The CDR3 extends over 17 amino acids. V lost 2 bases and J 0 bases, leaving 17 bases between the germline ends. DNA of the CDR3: TGTGCCAGCAGTTTAAATGTAGGGTCGCGCACCTCCTACGAGCAGTACTTC. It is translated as CASSLNVGSRTSYEQYF.

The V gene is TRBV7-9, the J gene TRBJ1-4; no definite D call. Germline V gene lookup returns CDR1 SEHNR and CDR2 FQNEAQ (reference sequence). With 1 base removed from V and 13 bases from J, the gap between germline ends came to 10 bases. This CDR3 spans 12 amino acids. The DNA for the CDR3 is TGTGCCAGCAGCTTAGGGGCTCCGGGACTGTTTTTT. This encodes CASSLGAPGLFF.

CDR3 amino acids: CASSTHAAAEQFF. The CDR3 region has the DNA TGTGCCAGTAGTACTCACGCGGCGGCTGAGCAGTTCTTC. The chain is built from TRBV19 and TRBJ2-1; D not resolved. CDR3 length equals 13 residues. CDR1 is LNHDA and CDR2 is SQIVND in the germline V gene (reference sequence). V gave up 4 bases and J gave up 9 bases, with 13 bases separating them.

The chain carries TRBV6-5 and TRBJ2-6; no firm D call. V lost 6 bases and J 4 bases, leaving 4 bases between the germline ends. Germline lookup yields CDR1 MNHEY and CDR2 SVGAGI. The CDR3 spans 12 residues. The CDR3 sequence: CASRKGANVLTF. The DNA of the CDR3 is TGTGCCAGCAGGAAAGGGGCCAACGTCCTGACTTTC.

CDR3 sequence: CAILGGNQETQYF. In DNA form, the CDR3 reads TGTGCCATCCTTGGGGGGAACCAAGAGACCCAGTACTTC. The chain employs TRBV7-9 and TRBJ2-5; possible D gene TRBD2, 6 bases. The ends were cut back, 10 bases at V and 0 bases at J, with 12 bases in the middle. This CDR3 has 13 amino acids. Germline-derived CDR1 and CDR2 are SEHNR and FQNEAQ (reference sequence).

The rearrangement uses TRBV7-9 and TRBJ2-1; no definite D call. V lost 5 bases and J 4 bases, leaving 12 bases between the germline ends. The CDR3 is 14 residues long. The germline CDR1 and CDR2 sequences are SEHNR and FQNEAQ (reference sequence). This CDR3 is CASSAETLYNEQFF. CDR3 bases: TGTGCCAGCAGCGCAGAGACACTTTACAATGAGCAGTTCTTC.

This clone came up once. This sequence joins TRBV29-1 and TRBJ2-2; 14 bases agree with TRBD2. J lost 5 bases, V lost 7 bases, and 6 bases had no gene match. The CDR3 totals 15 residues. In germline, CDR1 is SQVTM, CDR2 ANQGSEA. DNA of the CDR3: TGCAGCGCCCCGGGACTAGCGGGAGCGACCGGGGAGCTGTTTTTT. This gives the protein CSAPGLAGATGELFF.

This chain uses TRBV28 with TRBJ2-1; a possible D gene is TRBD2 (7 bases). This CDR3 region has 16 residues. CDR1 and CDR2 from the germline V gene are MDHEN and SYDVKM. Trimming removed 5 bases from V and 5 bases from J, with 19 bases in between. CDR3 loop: CASSPRGPSVNNEQFF. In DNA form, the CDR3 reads TGTGCCAGCAGTCCGCGGGGGCCTAGCGTAAACAATGAGCAGTTCTTC.

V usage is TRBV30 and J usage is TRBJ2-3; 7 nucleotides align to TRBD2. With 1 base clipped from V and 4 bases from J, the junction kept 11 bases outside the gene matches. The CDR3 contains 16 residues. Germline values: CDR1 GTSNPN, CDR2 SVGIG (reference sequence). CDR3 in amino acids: CAWSDLASGRPDTQYF. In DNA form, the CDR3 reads TGTGCCTGGAGTGATCTAGCTAGCGGACGACCAGATACGCAGTATTTT.

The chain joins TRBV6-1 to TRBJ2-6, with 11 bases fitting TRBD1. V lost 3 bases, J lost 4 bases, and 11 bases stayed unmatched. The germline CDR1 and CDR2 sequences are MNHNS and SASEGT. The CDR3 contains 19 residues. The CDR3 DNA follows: TGTGCCAGCAGTGACTGGGACAGGGGGACCCGGCGGGGGGCCAACGTCCTGACTTTC. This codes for CASSDWDRGTRRGANVLTF.

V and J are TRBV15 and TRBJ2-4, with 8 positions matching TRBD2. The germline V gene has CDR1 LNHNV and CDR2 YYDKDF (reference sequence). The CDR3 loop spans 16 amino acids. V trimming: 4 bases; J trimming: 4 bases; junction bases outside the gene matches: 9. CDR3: CATSKSSGWVKNIQYF. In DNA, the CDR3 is TGTGCCACCAGCAAGTCTAGCGGGTGGGTGAAAAACATTCAGTACTTC.

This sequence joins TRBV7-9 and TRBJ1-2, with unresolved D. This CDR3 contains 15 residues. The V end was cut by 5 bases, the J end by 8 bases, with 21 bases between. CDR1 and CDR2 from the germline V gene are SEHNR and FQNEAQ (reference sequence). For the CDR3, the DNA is TGTGCCAGCAGCCACCCACCCAGCCCTATATTGGGCTACACCTTC. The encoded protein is CASSHPPSPILGYTF. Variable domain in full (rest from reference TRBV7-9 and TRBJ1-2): DTGVSQNPRHKITKRGQNVTFRCDPISEHNRLYWYRQTLGQGPEFLTYFQNEAQLEKSRLLSDRFSAERPKGSFSTLEIQRTEQGDSAMYLCASSHPPSPILGYTFGSGTRLTVV.

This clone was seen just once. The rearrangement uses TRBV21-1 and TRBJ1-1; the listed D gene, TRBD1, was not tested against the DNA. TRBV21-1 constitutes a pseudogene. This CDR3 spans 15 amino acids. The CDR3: CASSKDARANTEAFF. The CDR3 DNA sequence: TGTGCCAGCAGCAAAGACGCCAGGGCGAACACTGAAGCTTTCTTT.

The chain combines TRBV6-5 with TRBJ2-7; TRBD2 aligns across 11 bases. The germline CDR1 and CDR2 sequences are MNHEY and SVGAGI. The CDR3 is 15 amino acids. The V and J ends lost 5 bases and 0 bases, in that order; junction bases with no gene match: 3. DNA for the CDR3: TGTGCCAGCAGTGGGACTAGCGGAACCTCCTACGAGCAGTACTTC. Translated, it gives CASSGTSGTSYEQYF.

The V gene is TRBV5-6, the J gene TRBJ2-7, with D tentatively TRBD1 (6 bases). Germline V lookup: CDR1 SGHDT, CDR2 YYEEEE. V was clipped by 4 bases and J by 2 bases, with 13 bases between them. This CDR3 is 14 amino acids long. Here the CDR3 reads CASSIRQVPYEQYF. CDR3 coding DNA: TGTGCCAGCAGCATCAGACAGGTCCCCTACGAGCAGTACTTC.